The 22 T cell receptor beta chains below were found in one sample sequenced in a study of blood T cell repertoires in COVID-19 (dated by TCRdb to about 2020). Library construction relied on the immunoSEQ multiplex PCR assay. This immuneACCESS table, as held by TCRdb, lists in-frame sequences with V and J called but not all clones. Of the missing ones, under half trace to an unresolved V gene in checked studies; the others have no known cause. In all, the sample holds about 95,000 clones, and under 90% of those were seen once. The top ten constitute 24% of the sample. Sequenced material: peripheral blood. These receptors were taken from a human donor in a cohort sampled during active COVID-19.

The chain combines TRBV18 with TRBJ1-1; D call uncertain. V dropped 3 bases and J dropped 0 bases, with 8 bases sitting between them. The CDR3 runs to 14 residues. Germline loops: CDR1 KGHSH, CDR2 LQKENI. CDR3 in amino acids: CASSPAVMNTEAFF. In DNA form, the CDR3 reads TGTGCCAGCTCACCGGCAGTAATGAACACTGAAGCTTTCTTT.

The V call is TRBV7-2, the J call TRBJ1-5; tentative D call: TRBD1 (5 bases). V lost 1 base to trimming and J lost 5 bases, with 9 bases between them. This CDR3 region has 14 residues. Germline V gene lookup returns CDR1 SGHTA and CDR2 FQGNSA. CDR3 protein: CASSLGGRDQPQHF. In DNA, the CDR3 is TGTGCCAGCAGCTTAGGGGGGAGGGATCAGCCCCAGCATTTT.

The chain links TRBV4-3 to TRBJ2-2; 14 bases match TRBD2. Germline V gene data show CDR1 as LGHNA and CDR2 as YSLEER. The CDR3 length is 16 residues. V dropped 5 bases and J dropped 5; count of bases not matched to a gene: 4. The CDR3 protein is CASSSRLAGGTGELFF. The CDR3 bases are TGCGCCAGCAGCTCCCGACTAGCGGGGGGGACCGGGGAGCTGTTTTTT.

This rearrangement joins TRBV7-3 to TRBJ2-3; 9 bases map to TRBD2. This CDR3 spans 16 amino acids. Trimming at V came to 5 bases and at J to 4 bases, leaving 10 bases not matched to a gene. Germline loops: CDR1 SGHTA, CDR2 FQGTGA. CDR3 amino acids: CASSALGGGAADTQYF. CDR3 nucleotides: TGTGCCAGCAGCGCCCTCGGCGGGGGGGCCGCAGATACGCAGTATTTT.

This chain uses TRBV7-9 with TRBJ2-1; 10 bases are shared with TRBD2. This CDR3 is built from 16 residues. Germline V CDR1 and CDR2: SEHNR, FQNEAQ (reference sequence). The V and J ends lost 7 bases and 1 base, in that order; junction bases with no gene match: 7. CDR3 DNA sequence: TGTGCCAGCATAATACCAGCGGGAGGGTCCTACAATGAGCAGTTCTTC. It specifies CASIIPAGGSYNEQFF.

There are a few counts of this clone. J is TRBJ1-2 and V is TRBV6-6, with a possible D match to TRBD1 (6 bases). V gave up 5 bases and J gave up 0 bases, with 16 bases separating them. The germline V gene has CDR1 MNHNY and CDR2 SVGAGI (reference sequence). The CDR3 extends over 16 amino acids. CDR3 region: CASSREGQTSNYGYTF. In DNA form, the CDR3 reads TGTGCCAGCAGTCGAGAAGGACAGACCTCTAACTATGGCTACACCTTC.

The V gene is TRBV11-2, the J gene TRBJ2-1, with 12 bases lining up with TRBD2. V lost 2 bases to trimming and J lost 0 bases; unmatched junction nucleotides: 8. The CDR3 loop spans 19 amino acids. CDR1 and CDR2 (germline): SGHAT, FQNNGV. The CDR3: CASSLTGLAGGSSYNEQFF. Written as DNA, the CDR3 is TGTGCCAGCAGCTTAACCGGCCTAGCGGGAGGGAGCTCCTACAATGAGCAGTTCTTC. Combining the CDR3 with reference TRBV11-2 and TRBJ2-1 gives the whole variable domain EAGVAQSPRYKIIEKRQSVAFWCNPISGHATLYWYQQILGQGPKLLIQFQNNGVVDDSQLPKDRFSAERLKGVDSTLKIQPAKLEDSAVYLCASSLTGLAGGSSYNEQFFGPGTRLTVL.

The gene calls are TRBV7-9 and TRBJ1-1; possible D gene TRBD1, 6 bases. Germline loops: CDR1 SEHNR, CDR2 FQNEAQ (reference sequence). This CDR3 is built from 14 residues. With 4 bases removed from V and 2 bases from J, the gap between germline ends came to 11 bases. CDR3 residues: CASSYSDRNTEAFF. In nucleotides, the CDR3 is TGTGCCAGCAGCTACTCGGACAGAAACACTGAAGCTTTCTTT.

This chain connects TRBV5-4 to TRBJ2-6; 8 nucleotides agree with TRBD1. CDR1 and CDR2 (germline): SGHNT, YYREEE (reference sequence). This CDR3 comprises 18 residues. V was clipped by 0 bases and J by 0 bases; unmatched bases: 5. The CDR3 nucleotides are TGTGCCAGCAGCTTGGACCTCGACAGGGGCTCTGGGGCCAACGTCCTGACTTTC. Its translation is CASSLDLDRGSGANVLTF.

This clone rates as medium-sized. The CDR3: CASSSSGANVLTF. In DNA, the CDR3 is TGTGCCAGCAGTTCTTCTGGGGCCAACGTCCTGACTTTC. This chain joins TRBV27 and TRBJ2-6; D ambiguous. Looked up from germline, CDR1 is MNHEY and CDR2 is SMNVEV (reference sequence). The CDR3 has 13 residues. Trimming shortened V by 4 bases and J by 1 base, and 2 bases separated the two germline ends.

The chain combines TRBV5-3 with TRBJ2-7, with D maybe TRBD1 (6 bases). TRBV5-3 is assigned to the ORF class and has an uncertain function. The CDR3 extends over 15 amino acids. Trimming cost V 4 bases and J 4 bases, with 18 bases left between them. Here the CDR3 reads CARSHPPGHRYEQYF. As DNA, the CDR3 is TGTGCCAGAAGCCATCCCCCGGGACACCGATACGAGCAGTACTTC.

CDR3 in amino acids: CASSATGGGETQYF. Here the CDR3 DNA reads TGTGCCAGCAGCGCGACAGGGGGCGGGGAGACCCAGTACTTC. The V and J genes are TRBV9 and TRBJ2-5; 10 bases map to TRBD1. CDR1 SGDLS and CDR2 YYNGEE come from the germline V gene. The CDR3 sequence is 14 residues long. Trimming took 3 bases from V and 5 from J; bases not matched to a gene: 4.

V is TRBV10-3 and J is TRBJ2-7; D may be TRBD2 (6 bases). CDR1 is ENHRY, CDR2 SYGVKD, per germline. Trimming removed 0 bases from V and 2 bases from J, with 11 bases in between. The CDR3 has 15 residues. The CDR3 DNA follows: TGTGCCATCAGTGAGTCGATCGGGAGCCCCTACGAGCAGTACTTC. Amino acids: CAISESIGSPYEQYF.

CDR3 sequence: CASRQQGGAGYEQYF. CDR3 in DNA: TGTGCCAGTAGACAACAAGGGGGCGCGGGCTACGAGCAGTACTTC. This chain joins TRBV19 and TRBJ2-7; the match to TRBD1 covers 7 bases. The germline gives CDR1 LNHDA, CDR2 SQIVND (reference sequence). The ends lost 6 bases at V and 3 bases at J; junction bases unmatched: 11. This CDR3 is built from 15 residues.

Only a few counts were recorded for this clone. The CDR3 protein is CASSEPGRNTEAFF. CDR3 nucleotides: TGTGCCAGCAGTGAACCCGGGAGGAACACTGAAGCTTTCTTT. The rearrangement joins TRBV6-1 to TRBJ1-1; no clear D. The length of the CDR3 is 14 residues. V lost 2 bases and J 1 base, leaving 8 bases between the germline ends. The germline V gene has CDR1 MNHNS and CDR2 SASEGT.

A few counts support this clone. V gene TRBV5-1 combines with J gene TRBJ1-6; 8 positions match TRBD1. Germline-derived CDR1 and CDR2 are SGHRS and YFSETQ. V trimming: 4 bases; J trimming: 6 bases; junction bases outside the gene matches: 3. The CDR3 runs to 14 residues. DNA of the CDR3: TGCGCCAGCAGCCAGGGACAGGCTAATTCACCCCTCCACTTT. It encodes CASSQGQANSPLHF.

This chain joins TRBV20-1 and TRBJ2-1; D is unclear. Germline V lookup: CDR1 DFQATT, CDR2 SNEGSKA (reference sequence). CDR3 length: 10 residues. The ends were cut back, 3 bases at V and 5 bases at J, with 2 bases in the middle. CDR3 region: CSASNNEQFF. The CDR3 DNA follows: TGCAGTGCTAGCAACAATGAGCAGTTCTTC.

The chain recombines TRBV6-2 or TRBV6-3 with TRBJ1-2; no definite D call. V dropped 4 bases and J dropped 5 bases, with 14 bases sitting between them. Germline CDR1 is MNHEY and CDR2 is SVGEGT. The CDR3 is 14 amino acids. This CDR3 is CASSWAVEGYGYTF. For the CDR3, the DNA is TGTGCCAGCAGTTGGGCAGTCGAAGGATATGGCTACACCTTC.

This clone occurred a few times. In DNA form, the CDR3 reads TGTGCCAGCAGTGATCCAGCGGGAGCCGGGGAGCTGTTTTTT. Its translation is CASSDPAGAGELFF. V gene TRBV6-4 combines with J gene TRBJ2-2, with 8 bases identical to TRBD2. The V gene's germline CDR1 is MRHNA and CDR2 SNTAGT. Trimming took 3 bases from V and 6 from J; bases not matched to a gene: 3. There are 14 residues in the CDR3.

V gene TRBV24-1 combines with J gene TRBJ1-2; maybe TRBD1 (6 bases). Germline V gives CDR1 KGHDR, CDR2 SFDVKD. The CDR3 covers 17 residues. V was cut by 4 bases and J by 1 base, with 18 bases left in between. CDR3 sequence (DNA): TGTGCCACCAGTGACCCCGGGACACCCGGCGGTAACTATGGCTACACCTTC. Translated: CATSDPGTPGGNYGYTF.

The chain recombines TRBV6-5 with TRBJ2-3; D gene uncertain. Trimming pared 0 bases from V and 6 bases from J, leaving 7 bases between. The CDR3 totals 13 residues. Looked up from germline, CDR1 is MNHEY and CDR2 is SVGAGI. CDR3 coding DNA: TGTGCCAGCAGTTACTCCCCGCGGGATACGCAGTATTTT. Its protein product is CASSYSPRDTQYF.

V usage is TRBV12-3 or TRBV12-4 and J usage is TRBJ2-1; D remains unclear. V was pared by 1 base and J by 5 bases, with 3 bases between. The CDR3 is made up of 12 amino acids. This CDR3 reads CASSLVNNEQFF. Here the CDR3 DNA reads TGTGCCAGCAGTTTAGTCAACAATGAGCAGTTCTTC.